This record concerns one T cell receptor (beta chain) sequence. Here immunoSEQ multiplex PCR was the method, and the copy in TCRdb shows in-frame clones only, minus some. Here the sample spans more than 200,000 clones, approximately 90% being singletons. Per the germline V gene, CDR1 is KGHSH and CDR2 is LQKENI. The V and J ends lost 5 bases and 9 bases respectively, with 8 bases between them. The CDR3 length is 12 residues. This specimen belongs to a study of blood T cell repertoires in COVID-19. For the study at large: COVID-19 samples collected from the United States, Italy and Spain covered acute and convalescent phases.

Sequenced material: peripheral blood. The V call is TRBV18, the J call TRBJ2-6; D possibly corresponds to TRBD1 (6 bases). This sequence originates from a man aged 45-60 years with acute or convalescent COVID-19. This CDR3 reads CASSDRFNVLTF. CDR3 DNA: TGTGCCAGCTCAGACAGGTTCAACGTCCTGACTTTC.